This T cell receptor beta chain originates from a study of T cell responses to AZD1222 COVID-19 vaccine. Study-wide findings and caveats: It should be noted that donors were predominantly white British and more often female, and clonal diversity was possibly underestimated.

Clones were sequenced by immunoSEQ multiplex PCR, and TCRdb holds only the in-frame ones, with some missing. The sample carries 90,000 to 110,000 clones, 88% recorded once. With regard to this clone: Its antigen remains unidentified.

V lost 2 bases and J 7 bases, leaving 15 bases between the germline ends. The CDR3 is 14 amino acids. Germline V CDR1 and CDR2: MNHEY, SVGEGT. This TCR derives from an adult in good health. V gene TRBV6-2 or TRBV6-3 combines with J gene TRBJ2-7, with a possible D match to TRBD1 (5 bases). Source: peripheral blood, taken on day 0 of AZD1222 vaccination. CDR3 DNA sequence: TGTGCCAGCAGTTACGTTCAGGGCCGGTGGGAGCAGTACTTC. It specifies CASSYVQGRWEQYF.